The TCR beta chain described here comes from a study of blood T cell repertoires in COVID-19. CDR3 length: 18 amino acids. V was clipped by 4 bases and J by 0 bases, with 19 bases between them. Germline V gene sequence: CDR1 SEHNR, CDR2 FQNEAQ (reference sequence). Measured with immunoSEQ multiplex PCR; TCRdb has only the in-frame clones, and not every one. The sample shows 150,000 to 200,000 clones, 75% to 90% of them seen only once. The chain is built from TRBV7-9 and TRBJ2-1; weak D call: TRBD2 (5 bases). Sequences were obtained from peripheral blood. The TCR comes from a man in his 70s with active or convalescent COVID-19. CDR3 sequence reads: CASSSRVGGRSSYNEQFF. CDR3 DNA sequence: TGTGCCAGCAGCTCACGGGTTGGAGGACGGAGCTCCTACAATGAGCAGTTCTTC.